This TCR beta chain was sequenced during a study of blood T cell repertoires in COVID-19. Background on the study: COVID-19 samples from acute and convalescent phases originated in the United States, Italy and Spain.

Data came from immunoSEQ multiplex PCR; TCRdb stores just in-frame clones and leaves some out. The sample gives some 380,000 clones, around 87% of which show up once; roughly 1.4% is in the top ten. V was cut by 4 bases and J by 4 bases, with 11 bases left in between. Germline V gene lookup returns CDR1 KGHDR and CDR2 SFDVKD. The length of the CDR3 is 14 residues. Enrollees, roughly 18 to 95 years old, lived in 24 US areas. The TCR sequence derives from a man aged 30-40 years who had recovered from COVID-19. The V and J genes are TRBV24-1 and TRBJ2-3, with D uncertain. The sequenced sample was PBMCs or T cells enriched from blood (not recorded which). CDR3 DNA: TGTGCCACCAGTGAAGACTCCTTCGCAGATACGCAGTATTTT. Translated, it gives CATSEDSFADTQYF.